This T cell receptor beta chain was documented in a study of T-cell reconstitution after alpha-beta-depleted transplantation in children. The sample holds many counts of this clonotype. The CDR3 has 15 amino acids. Germline-derived CDR1 and CDR2 are SGHVS and FNYEAQ. V lost 5 bases, J lost 5 bases, and 7 bases stayed unmatched. Preparing the TCRbeta library involved the use of unique molecular identifiers. Each CDR3 protein gets one entry after TCRdb re-called the PCR reads with MiXCR. The sample lists hundreds of thousands of distinct CDR3 sequences, 16% seen once, with approximately 1.1% in the top ten.

This material consisted of PBMCs from the stem cell graft donor, taken from the stem cell graft. The chain joins TRBV7-6 to TRBJ2-2; 8 nucleotides agree with TRBD1. The TCR originated in a human donor who donated a stem cell graft to a child with acute myeloid leukemia. This CDR3 reads CASSPRQGRTGELFF. CDR3 in DNA: TGTGCCAGCAGCCCCCGACAGGGGAGAACCGGGGAGCTGTTTTTT.